These 22 T cell receptor beta chains originate from one sample sequenced in a study of blood T cells in healthy people across ages. Using a J-beta primer mix together with a sample-barcoded 5' primer, a second PCR was run for roughly 7 to 11 cycles. Each CDR3 protein gets one entry after TCRdb re-called the 5' RACE reads with MiXCR. The repertoire has approximately 730,000 distinct CDR3 sequences, roughly 41% of them found once; the top ten carry 20% to 25%. The source material was blood. The receptors derive from a woman aged 55-75 years in good health.

The CDR3 spells CASSQGRHGGEQFF. CDR3 sequence (DNA): TGTGCCAGCAGCCAAGGGCGTCACGGTGGTGAGCAGTTCTTC. This chain uses TRBV14 with TRBJ2-1; D remains ambiguous. Germline loops: CDR1 SGHDN, CDR2 FVKESK. The V and J ends lost 1 base and 9 bases respectively, with 13 bases between them. This CDR3 spans 14 amino acids.

This clonotype turned up a few times. This chain uses TRBV19 with TRBJ1-1, with 7 bases that match TRBD1. The CDR3 has 15 residues. The V gene end was trimmed by 7 bases and the J gene end by 4 bases; junction bases not matched to a gene: 12. Germline V gives CDR1 LNHDA, CDR2 SQIVND (reference sequence). In DNA, the CDR3 is TGTGCCAGTACGGTGGCAGGGGGATTTGGCACTGAAGCTTTCTTT. It codes for CASTVAGGFGTEAFF.

The CDR3 DNA reads TGTGCCAGCAGCGGCTCCGGGACAGGGGCGGACAATGAGCAGTTCTTC. It yields the protein CASSGSGTGADNEQFF. The rearrangement uses TRBV7-2 and TRBJ2-1, with 10 bases that match TRBD1. This CDR3 is built from 16 residues. V was pared by 5 bases and J by 5 bases, with 9 bases of the junction left unmatched. CDR1 and CDR2 from the germline V gene are SGHTA and FQGNSA.

V and J are TRBV28 and TRBJ2-1; 9 positions match TRBD2. Trimming removed 3 bases from V and 1 base from J; junction bases left unmatched: 10. This CDR3 comprises 18 residues. CDR1 is MDHEN and CDR2 is SYDVKM in the germline V gene. CDR3 loop: CASSFIGGAGGSYNEQFF. The CDR3 DNA follows: TGTGCCAGCAGTTTTATTGGTGGAGCGGGGGGTTCCTACAATGAGCAGTTCTTC. Complete variable domain (other parts from reference TRBV28 and TRBJ2-1): DVKVTQSSRYLVKRTGEKVFLECVQDMDHENMFWYRQDPGLGLRLIYFSYDVKMKEKGDIPEGYSVSREKKERFSLILESASTNQTSMYLCASSFIGGAGGSYNEQFFGPGTRLTVL.

The chain couples TRBV15 to TRBJ2-4; either TRBD1 or TRBD2 may supply D (7 bases each). Trimming shortened V by 6 bases and J by 6 bases, and 39 bases separated the two germline ends. Germline V gene data show CDR1 as LNHNV and CDR2 as YYDKDF (reference sequence). The CDR3 loop spans 22 amino acids. The CDR3 DNA reads as TGTGCCACCAGTCCCCGCACTACCACTCGGGGAGGGGGCCCCCCAGGAGGAAACATTCAGTACTTC. As protein: CATSPRTTTRGGGPPGGNIQYF.

This sequence joins TRBV3-1 and TRBJ2-1; 8 nucleotides align to TRBD2. CDR3 length equals 15 residues. Germline V gene sequence: CDR1 LGHDT, CDR2 YNNKEL (reference sequence). V was pared by 4 bases and J by 4 bases, with 6 bases of the junction left unmatched. CDR3 protein: CASSLVASGYNEQFF. DNA for the CDR3: TGTGCCAGCAGCCTTGTGGCTAGCGGGTACAATGAGCAGTTCTTC.

This clonotype was counted a single time. The chain employs TRBV12-3 or TRBV12-4 and TRBJ2-1, with TRBD2 matching over 13 bases. After removal of 5 bases from V and 6 bases from J, the junction contained 10 bases not matched to a gene. This CDR3 is built from 17 residues. The CDR3 DNA reads TGTGCCAGCAGTCCGGGACTAGCGGGACTAAGGGGCAATGAGCAGTTCTTC. Its translation is CASSPGLAGLRGNEQFF.

This chain links TRBV11-1 with TRBJ2-5; TRBD1 agrees at 9 bases. V gave up 5 bases and J gave up 4 bases; unmatched junction bases: 14. CDR1 and CDR2 (germline): SGHAT, FQDESV (reference sequence). The CDR3 totals 17 residues. CDR3 in DNA: TGTGCCAGCAGCGAGCTAGGCGTACAGGGGGCAGGAGAGACCCAGTACTTC. It codes for CASSELGVQGAGETQYF.

This chain joins TRBV7-3 and TRBJ1-6; D is unresolved. CDR3 size: 19 residues. Germline values: CDR1 SGHTA, CDR2 FQGTGA. Trimming pared 0 bases from V and 0 bases from J, leaving 15 bases between. This CDR3 reads CASSLTGQIRDSYNSPLHF. DNA for the CDR3: TGTGCCAGCAGCTTAACAGGGCAGATTCGGGACTCCTATAATTCACCCCTCCACTTT.

This chain connects TRBV18 to TRBJ2-6, with 11 bases that match TRBD1. V lost 5 bases to trimming and J lost 2 bases; unmatched junction nucleotides: 5. Looked up from germline, CDR1 is KGHSH and CDR2 is LQKENI. The CDR3 has 17 amino acids. Here the CDR3 reads CASSSGTGGPGANVLTF. The CDR3 DNA is TGTGCCAGCTCATCCGGGACAGGGGGACCTGGGGCCAACGTCCTGACTTTC.

This clonotype was seen a single time. The chain links TRBV20-1 to TRBJ2-7, with 7 bases lining up with TRBD1. V shed 6 bases and J 5 bases; nucleotides not matched to a gene: 7. Looked up from germline, CDR1 is DFQATT and CDR2 is SNEGSKA (reference sequence). The CDR3 extends over 12 amino acids. The CDR3 DNA reads TGCAGTGCACACCGGGACAGTAACGAGCAGTACTTC. This sequence encodes CSAHRDSNEQYF.

On this clonotype itself: The junction and the germline gene differ at one end; a read error may be behind it. This chain links TRBV7-3 with TRBJ2-1, with 9 bases fitting TRBD2. Germline-derived CDR1 and CDR2 are SGHTA and FQGTGA. The CDR3 loop spans 18 amino acids. CDR3 nucleotide sequence: TGTGCCAGCAGTCTAACGATAACGCGGGGGGGATCCTACAATGAGCGGTTCTTC. This gives the protein CASSLTITRGGSYNERFF.

For this clonotype: One base away lies a much larger clone, so this may be a sequencing read error. The gene calls are TRBV29-1 and TRBJ2-7, with D possibly TRBD1 on 5 matching bases. This CDR3 has 13 amino acids. CDR1 is SQVTM and CDR2 is ANQGSEA in the germline V gene. The CDR3 loop is CGVGQFSSDEQYF. CDR3 DNA: TGCGGCGTAGGACAATTTTCTTCCGACGAGCAGTACTTC.

This clonotype was picked up a small number of times. The gene calls are TRBV7-2 and TRBJ2-1; the match to TRBD2 covers 8 bases. The CDR3 spans 17 residues. The V gene end was trimmed by 5 bases and the J gene end by 8 bases; junction bases not matched to a gene: 17. Germline CDR1 reads SGHTA; CDR2 reads FQGNSA. The CDR3 loop reads CASSPNPGTRYDDEQFF. Here the CDR3 DNA reads TGTGCCAGCAGCCCCAATCCCGGGACTAGGTATGATGATGAGCAGTTCTTC.

The CDR3 region is CASSAGQRAKNIQYF. The CDR3 bases are TGTGCCAGCAGCGCAGGACAGAGAGCCAAAAACATTCAGTACTTC. V gene TRBV9 combines with J gene TRBJ2-4; TRBD1 is a possible D gene (6 bases). CDR1 is SGDLS and CDR2 is YYNGEE in the germline V gene. The V gene lost 3 bases and the J gene lost 0 bases, with 10 bases spanning the gap. This CDR3 contains 15 residues.

This sequence joins TRBV6-1 and TRBJ2-5, with D maybe TRBD2 (5 bases). The end of the DNA aligns better with TRBJ2-7, so the J call may be wrong. The V gene's germline CDR1 is MNHNS and CDR2 SASEGT. This CDR3 has 12 amino acids. The CDR3 here is CASSERGIEQYF. The CDR3 DNA reads TGTGCCAGCAGTGAACGGGGAATCGAGCAGTACTTC.

This clonotype occurred once. The V and J genes are TRBV4-3 and TRBJ2-3; 10 bases align to TRBD2. CDR1 and CDR2 (germline): LGHNA, YSLEER. V shed 1 base, J shed 5 bases, and the junction held 9 bases outside the gene matches. The CDR3 has 17 amino acids. In DNA, the CDR3 is TGCGCCAGCAGCCAAGGAGGGGTGATAGCGGGAGGAGATACGCAGTATTTT. Its translation is CASSQGGVIAGGDTQYF.

The chain links TRBV19 to TRBJ2-1; the D gene could be TRBD1 or TRBD2 (5 bases each). This CDR3 has 12 amino acids. Germline CDR1 and CDR2: LNHDA and SQIVND (reference sequence). The V end lost 8 bases, the J end lost 4 bases, and 9 bases lay between the germline ends. CDR3 nucleotide sequence: TGTGCCAGTCGACAGCGGTACAATGAGCAGTTCTTC. Translated: CASRQRYNEQFF.

This clonotype was counted between two and nine times. The rearrangement uses TRBV3-1 and TRBJ1-1; tentative D call: TRBD1 (5 bases). This CDR3 has 13 residues. Germline CDR1 and CDR2: LGHDT and YNNKEL (reference sequence). V was cut by 0 bases and J by 6 bases, with 8 bases left in between. The CDR3 is CASSQDGGSEAFF. CDR3 nucleotide sequence: TGTGCCAGCAGCCAAGATGGGGGGTCTGAAGCTTTCTTT.

The sample holds a few counts of this clonotype. This chain joins TRBV6-1 and TRBJ2-7, with 9 positions matching TRBD1. Germline values: CDR1 MNHNS, CDR2 SASEGT. V was clipped by 5 bases and J by 5 bases; unmatched bases: 7. The CDR3 contains 14 residues. The CDR3 is CASSPGTGKDEQYF. CDR3 DNA: TGTGCCAGCAGTCCCGGGACAGGGAAAGACGAGCAGTACTTC.

The rearrangement joins TRBV5-6 to TRBJ2-1; D gene ambiguous. Trimming left V 0 bases short and J 8 bases short, with 12 bases between. There are 14 residues in the CDR3. Germline values: CDR1 SGHDT, CDR2 YYEEEE. CDR3 coding DNA: TGTGCCAGCAGCTTGGGACCCCACTGGGATGAGCAGTTCTTC. Encoded protein: CASSLGPHWDEQFF.

V and J are TRBV29-1 and TRBJ1-2; unclear D gene. The CDR3 runs 12 residues. The V end was cut by 4 bases, the J end by 0 bases, with 6 bases between. Germline loops: CDR1 SQVTM, CDR2 ANQGSEA. CDR3 amino acids: CSVGSPNYGYTF. Written as DNA, the CDR3 is TGCAGCGTTGGTAGCCCTAACTATGGCTACACCTTC.